The 13 T cell receptor beta chains below were found in one sample sequenced in a study of blood T cell repertoires in COVID-19. The method was immunoSEQ multiplex PCR; TCRdb's version includes in-frame clones alone and lacks a portion of them. Of around 100,000 clones listed, about 84% are singletons. Sequenced: peripheral blood. These receptors all come from a man aged 50 to 59 with acute or convalescent COVID-19.

The genes are TRBV3-1 (or the pseudogene TRBV3-2) and TRBJ1-2; 8 bases are shared with TRBD1. This CDR3 comprises 15 residues. Germline V gene lookup returns CDR1 LGHDT and CDR2 YNNKEL (reference sequence). J gave up 4 bases and V 4 bases, and 8 bases lay outside the gene matches. The CDR3 here is CASSPPGTGRYGYTF. In nucleotides, the CDR3 is TGTGCCAGCAGCCCCCCTGGGACAGGTCGCTATGGCTACACCTTC.

V is TRBV11-2 and J is TRBJ2-5, with D hard to call. V lost 8 bases, J lost 0 bases, and 16 bases lay in between. CDR3 length: 15 residues. From germline, CDR1 is SGHAT and CDR2 FQNNGV. This CDR3 is CASAETPQYQETQYF. The CDR3 DNA sequence: TGTGCCAGCGCGGAAACACCTCAGTACCAAGAGACCCAGTACTTC.

V gene TRBV3-1 (or the pseudogene TRBV3-2) combines with J gene TRBJ1-2; 8 bases are shared with TRBD1. The CDR3 is 14 amino acids. V was pared by 4 bases and J by 7 bases, with 8 bases of the junction left unmatched. Germline V CDR1 and CDR2: LGHDT, YNNKEL (reference sequence). In nucleotides, the CDR3 is TGTGCCAGCAGCCGAAACGACAGGGGTTTTGGCTACACCTTC. Translated: CASSRNDRGFGYTF.

The genes are TRBV7-3 and TRBJ2-3; 8 nucleotides align to TRBD2. Germline assignment: CDR1 SGHTA and CDR2 FQGTGA. CDR3 length equals 15 residues. The V segment lost 5 bases and the J segment 9 bases; nucleotides outside the gene matches: 13. The CDR3: CASSMTGGDLETQYF. CDR3 coding DNA: TGTGCCAGCAGCATGACCGGGGGGGACCTAGAAACGCAGTATTTT. Drawing the rest from reference TRBV7-3 and TRBJ2-3, the complete variable domain is GAGVSQTPSNKVTEKGKYVELRCDPISGHTALYWYRQSLGQGPEFLIYFQGTGAADDSGLPNDRFFAVRPEGSVSTLKIQRTERGDSAVYLCASSMTGGDLETQYFGPGTRLTVL.

The chain couples TRBV7-3 to TRBJ2-2; a possible D gene is TRBD2 (5 bases). Germline loops: CDR1 SGHTA, CDR2 FQGTGA. With 3 bases removed from V and 1 base from J, the gap between germline ends came to 6 bases. This CDR3 contains 14 residues. The CDR3 DNA follows: TGTGCCAGCAGCTTCGAGGGGAACACCGGGGAGCTGTTTTTT. This sequence encodes CASSFEGNTGELFF. The full variable domain, completed using reference TRBV7-3 and TRBJ2-2, is GAGVSQTPSNKVTEKGKYVELRCDPISGHTALYWYRQSLGQGPEFLIYFQGTGAADDSGLPNDRFFAVRPEGSVSTLKIQRTERGDSAVYLCASSFEGNTGELFFGEGSRLTVL.

The chain joins TRBV5-6 to TRBJ1-2; 9 bases match TRBD1. CDR3 length equals 14 residues. V shed 4 bases, J shed 5 bases, and the junction held 6 bases outside the gene matches. CDR1 and CDR2 from the germline V gene are SGHDT and YYEEEE. This chain's CDR3 is CASSPTGGGYGYTF. CDR3 sequence (DNA): TGTGCCAGCAGCCCTACAGGGGGCGGATATGGCTACACCTTC.

The rearrangement uses TRBV5-1 and TRBJ1-1; D perhaps matches TRBD1 (5 bases). CDR3 length equals 15 residues. Germline lookup yields CDR1 SGHRS and CDR2 YFSETQ. The V end lost 4 bases, the J end lost 2 bases, and 15 bases lay between the germline ends. The CDR3 bases are TGCGCCAGCAGCCCCTCCGCCCAGGGTAACACTGAAGCTTTCTTT. Its translation is CASSPSAQGNTEAFF.

This clone has more than one count but fewer than ten. The gene calls are TRBV5-1 and TRBJ1-1; D is undetermined. The CDR3 length is 16 residues. The germline V gene has CDR1 SGHRS and CDR2 YFSETQ. The V end was cut by 0 bases, the J end by 1 base, with 13 bases between. The CDR3 DNA follows: TGCGCCAGCAGCTTGGCCCTCTCTTCGAGGAACACTGAAGCTTTCTTT. Translated: CASSLALSSRNTEAFF.

The chain combines TRBV30 with TRBJ1-3; D might be TRBD1 (5 bases). Trimming removed 0 bases from V and 2 bases from J, with 11 bases in between. The CDR3 extends over 15 amino acids. Germline V CDR1 and CDR2: GTSNPN, SVGIG (reference sequence). The CDR3 spells CAWSVRVGAGNTIYF. The CDR3 bases are TGTGCCTGGAGTGTACGGGTAGGGGCTGGAAACACCATATATTTT. The full variable domain, in which reference TRBV30 and TRBJ1-3 provide the parts outside the CDR3, is SQTIHQWPATLVQPVGSPLSLECTVEGTSNPNLYWYRQAAGRGLQLLFYSVGIGQISSEVPQNLSASRPQDRQFILSSKKLLLSDSGFYLCAWSVRVGAGNTIYFGEGSWLTVV.

The chain is built from TRBV3-1 (or the pseudogene TRBV3-2) and TRBJ2-3; 12 bases map to TRBD2. The CDR3 is 16 amino acids. J lost 4 bases, V lost 1 base, and 3 bases had no gene match. In germline, CDR1 is LGHDT, CDR2 YNNKEL (reference sequence). The CDR3 sequence: CASSQASGGAADTQYF. The CDR3 coding sequence is TGTGCCAGCAGCCAAGCTAGCGGGGGGGCCGCAGATACGCAGTATTTT.

This clone was observed once. This chain uses TRBV3-1 (or the pseudogene TRBV3-2) with TRBJ1-2; tentative D call: TRBD1 (6 bases). V shed 0 bases and J shed 8 bases, with 10 bases lying between them. This CDR3 comprises 13 residues. Germline V gives CDR1 LGHDT, CDR2 YNNKEL (reference sequence). CDR3 protein: CASSQDDRNGYTF. For the CDR3, the DNA is TGTGCCAGCAGCCAAGATGACAGGAACGGCTACACCTTC.

This clone showed up just a few times. The V gene is TRBV2, the J gene TRBJ2-3, with TRBD1 matching over 10 bases. CDR3 length: 16 residues. Germline-derived CDR1 and CDR2 are SNHLY and FYNNEI. V lost 0 bases to trimming and J lost 6 bases; unmatched junction nucleotides: 6. The CDR3 coding sequence is TGTGCCAGCAGTGAAGCGGACCGGGACAGGGGCGATACGCAGTATTTT. Translated, it gives CASSEADRDRGDTQYF.

This chain uses TRBV6-5 with TRBJ2-5; D is unclear. Looked up from germline, CDR1 is MNHEY and CDR2 is SVGAGI. V lost 2 bases and J lost 5, with 12 bases in between. The CDR3 runs 14 residues. CDR3 loop: CASSYRTTRETQYF. The CDR3 nucleotides are TGTGCCAGCAGTTACCGAACCACCAGGGAGACCCAGTACTTC.